One sample yielded the 25 T cell receptor beta chains listed below, sequenced in a study of cytomegalovirus exposure and HLA in healthy donors. The PCR had 60 Vbeta and 13 Jbeta primers. The protocol was immunoSEQ multiplex PCR, while the TCRdb copy is restricted to in-frame clones and leaves out a portion. The sample has 110,000 or so clones, 82% seen once; the top ten hold around 2.3%. Sequenced input: PBMCs. The receptors derive from a woman younger than 30 in good health and CMV-seronegative.

The chain couples TRBV2 to TRBJ2-3; 9 bases are a match to TRBD2. The CDR3 is 14 residues long. Germline-derived CDR1 and CDR2 are SNHLY and FYNNEI. Trimming took 8 bases from V and 2 from J; bases not matched to a gene: 5. The CDR3 protein is CASAREGDTDTQYF. The CDR3 DNA follows: TGTGCCAGCGCGCGGGAGGGGGACACAGATACGCAGTATTTT.

This chain connects TRBV4-1 to TRBJ1-4, with a tentative D call TRBD1 (6 bases). Germline CDR1 reads MGHRA; CDR2 reads YSYEKL. This CDR3 spans 14 amino acids. Between the trimmed V and J ends, which lost 0 bases and 7 bases, there was a span of 9 bases. CDR3 region: CASSQDRGTEKLFF. The CDR3, as DNA: TGCGCCAGCAGCCAAGACAGGGGAACTGAAAAACTGTTTTTT.

This rearrangement joins TRBV23-1 to TRBJ2-1, with D unresolved. TRBV23-1 is treated as an ORF (open reading frame) with a function not yet certain. This CDR3 region has 11 residues. Deletions cut 0 bases from V and 10 bases from J, with 4 bases between. The CDR3 nucleotides read TGCGCCAGCAGTCAATCGAGAGAGCAGTTCTTC. Translating gives CASSQSREQFF.

This chain links TRBV5-1 with TRBJ2-3, with 8 nucleotides matching TRBD2. Trimming removed 2 bases from V and 6 bases from J; junction bases left unmatched: 8. The CDR3 is 15 residues long. Germline V gene lookup returns CDR1 SGHRS and CDR2 YFSETQ. The DNA of the CDR3 is TGCGCCAGCAGCTTCGGGACTAGTTATATTGATACGCAGTATTTT. Its protein product is CASSFGTSYIDTQYF. Full variable domain (remainder filled in from reference TRBV5-1 and TRBJ2-3): KAGVTQTPRYLIKTRGQQVTLSCSPISGHRSVSWYQQTPGQGLQFLFEYFSETQRNKGNFPGRFSGRQFSNSRSEMNVSTLELGDSALYLCASSFGTSYIDTQYFGPGTRLTVL.

This clone was recorded only once. Here the CDR3 reads CASSVRRDTEAFF. CDR3 bases: TGTGCCAGCAGTGTCCGCAGGGACACTGAAGCTTTCTTT. V is TRBV27 and J is TRBJ1-1; TRBD1 is a possible D gene (5 bases). Germline assignment: CDR1 MNHEY and CDR2 SMNVEV (reference sequence). The CDR3 is 13 amino acids. V lost 5 bases and J lost 3, with 10 bases in between.

This chain joins TRBV4-2 and TRBJ2-3, with 11 bases lining up with TRBD1. V shed 3 bases and J 5 bases; nucleotides not matched to a gene: 1. Germline V lookup: CDR1 LGHNA, CDR2 YNFKEQ. This CDR3 is 14 amino acids long. The CDR3 reads CASSHGTGGDTQYF. DNA for the CDR3: TGTGCCAGCAGCCATGGGACAGGGGGAGATACGCAGTATTTT.

The chain is built from TRBV4-2 and TRBJ2-1; D unclear. V lost 0 bases and J lost 10, with 7 bases in between. The CDR3 totals 12 residues. Germline CDR1 reads LGHNA; CDR2 reads YNFKEQ. The CDR3 is CASSQDAEEQFF. CDR3 in DNA: TGTGCCAGCAGCCAAGATGCGGAGGAGCAGTTCTTC.

CDR3 DNA sequence: TGCGCCAGCAGCCAGAAAGCGGGAGCCTCCACCGGGGAGCTGTTTTTT. This gives the protein CASSQKAGASTGELFF. The genes are TRBV4-1 and TRBJ2-2; TRBD2 agrees at 8 bases. Trimming at V came to 3 bases and at J to 4 bases, leaving 7 bases not matched to a gene. The CDR3 loop spans 16 amino acids. CDR1 and CDR2 from the germline V gene are MGHRA and YSYEKL.

The DNA for the CDR3 is TGTGCCAGCAGCTTGGCCCCGGACAGGGAAGCTTTCTTT. This sequence encodes CASSLAPDREAFF. The rearrangement links TRBV5-6 to TRBJ1-1; 7 positions agree with TRBD1. The CDR3 is 13 residues long. Trimming took 0 bases from V and 8 from J; bases not matched to a gene: 4. Germline CDR1 reads SGHDT; CDR2 reads YYEEEE.

In this sample, this clone turned up once. This chain links TRBV13 with TRBJ2-7, with 13 bases aligning to TRBD2. The CDR3 spans 14 residues. Germline CDR1 PRHDT, CDR2 FYEKMQ (reference sequence). The junction had 4 bases not matched to a gene; V was cut back by 6 bases and J by 5 bases. The CDR3 here is CASSVGLAGDEQYF. The CDR3 region has the DNA TGTGCCAGCAGTGTTGGACTAGCGGGAGACGAGCAGTACTTC.

The gene calls are TRBV14 and TRBJ2-2, with D possibly TRBD2 on 6 matching bases. V shed 5 bases and J shed 7 bases, with 26 bases lying between them. The CDR3 has 18 residues. Germline CDR1 SGHDN, CDR2 FVKESK. CDR3 amino acids: CASSSNRQAGLYVGELFF. The DNA of the CDR3 is TGTGCCAGCAGCTCAAACCGGCAGGCGGGGTTGTATGTCGGGGAGCTGTTTTTT.

This chain links TRBV14 with TRBJ2-3; D unclear. In germline, CDR1 is SGHDN, CDR2 FVKESK. The V end was cut by 0 bases, the J end by 0 bases, with 7 bases between. The CDR3 is made up of 15 amino acids. The CDR3 spells CASSQEHLSTDTQYF. CDR3 DNA: TGTGCCAGCAGCCAAGAGCACCTAAGCACAGATACGCAGTATTTT.

The rearrangement uses TRBV6-5 and TRBJ2-7; 10 bases are shared with TRBD1. This CDR3 spans 15 amino acids. With V trimmed by 5 bases and J by 3 bases, 7 bases remained unmatched. Germline CDR1 is MNHEY and CDR2 is SVGAGI. The CDR3 DNA is TGTGCCAGCAGTCCCCCGACAGGGGGCCGCTACGAGCAGTACTTC. Residues: CASSPPTGGRYEQYF.

The chain has TRBV11-2 and TRBJ2-1, with TRBD2 identical over 12 bases. The CDR3 contains 16 residues. With 1 base clipped from V and 8 bases from J, the junction kept 6 bases outside the gene matches. Germline V gives CDR1 SGHAT, CDR2 FQNNGV. CDR3 bases: TGTGCCAGCAGCTTAGCATGGCTAGCGGGAGGGGATGAGCAGTTCTTC. Translation: CASSLAWLAGGDEQFF. Full variable domain (remainder filled in from reference TRBV11-2 and TRBJ2-1): EAGVAQSPRYKIIEKRQSVAFWCNPISGHATLYWYQQILGQGPKLLIQFQNNGVVDDSQLPKDRFSAERLKGVDSTLKIQPAKLEDSAVYLCASSLAWLAGGDEQFFGPGTRLTVL.

The gene calls are TRBV19 and TRBJ2-3; the D gene is possibly TRBD2 (6 bases). The CDR3 consists of 16 residues. Germline values: CDR1 LNHDA, CDR2 SQIVND (reference sequence). V gave up 6 bases and J gave up 2 bases, with 18 bases separating them. The CDR3 sequence is CASSWGEQGSTDTQYF. The CDR3 nucleotides read TGTGCCAGTAGCTGGGGGGAGCAGGGTTCCACAGATACGCAGTATTTT.

The rearrangement joins TRBV10-2 to TRBJ2-7; 11 bases align to TRBD1. CDR1 is WSHSY, CDR2 SAAADI, per germline. This CDR3 contains 14 residues. With V trimmed by 2 bases and J by 3 bases, 0 bases remained unmatched. The CDR3 region is CASSEGTGGYEQYV. CDR3 nucleotides: TGCGCCAGCAGTGAGGGGACAGGGGGCTACGAGCAGTACGTC.

The V gene is TRBV9, the J gene TRBJ1-3; D is undetermined. In germline, CDR1 is SGDLS, CDR2 YYNGEE. V lost 0 bases and J 4 bases, leaving 11 bases between the germline ends. The CDR3 runs 15 residues. CDR3 sequence (DNA): TGTGCCAGCAGCGTAGGACGGGTGTACGGAAACACCATATATTTT. Translating it yields CASSVGRVYGNTIYF.

The chain carries TRBV18 and TRBJ2-1; 8 bases match TRBD2. This CDR3 spans 15 amino acids. Germline V gene sequence: CDR1 KGHSH, CDR2 LQKENI. J gave up 6 bases and V 4 bases, and 8 bases lay outside the gene matches. In DNA form, the CDR3 reads TGTGCCAGCTCACACGGGACTAGAACACCCAATGAGCAGTTCTTC. This sequence encodes CASSHGTRTPNEQFF.

This rearrangement joins TRBV28 to TRBJ1-1, with TRBD1 matching over 7 bases. The CDR3 consists of 15 residues. V lost 6 bases, J lost 6 bases, and 13 bases stayed unmatched. Germline CDR1 and CDR2: MDHEN and SYDVKM. CDR3 in DNA: TGTGCCAGCAGCCGCTACGACAGGGAGGTCTCTGAAGCTTTCTTT. It translates to CASSRYDREVSEAFF.

The chain has TRBV11-2 and TRBJ1-1; no reliable D call. Per germline, CDR1 SGHAT and CDR2 FQNNGV. V was clipped by 5 bases and J by 0 bases, with 7 bases between them. The CDR3 has 13 residues. The CDR3 sequence is CASSPLMNTEAFF. As DNA, the CDR3 is TGTGCCAGCAGCCCGCTAATGAACACTGAAGCTTTCTTT.

This clone came up once. This sequence joins TRBV2 and TRBJ2-1, with D possibly matching TRBD1 (5 bases). The CDR3 extends over 11 amino acids. From germline, CDR1 is SNHLY and CDR2 FYNNEI. V shed 6 bases and J shed 7 bases, with 7 bases lying between them. CDR3 nucleotides: TGTGCCAGCAGCCAGGGTAATGAGCAGTTCTTC. Protein product: CASSQGNEQFF.

The chain employs TRBV4-2 and TRBJ2-2; D remains unclear. Looked up from germline, CDR1 is LGHNA and CDR2 is YNFKEQ. The V gene lost 0 bases and the J gene lost 1 base, with 6 bases spanning the gap. The CDR3 has 15 residues. The CDR3 coding sequence is TGTGCCAGCAGCCAAGATCCCGGGAACACCGGGGAGCTGTTTTTT. Amino acid sequence: CASSQDPGNTGELFF.

For this clone: Its ends do not fully match the called genes, so a read error is possible. The chain couples TRBV4-3 to TRBJ1-2; D not certain. This CDR3 comprises 16 residues. Germline lookup yields CDR1 LGHNA and CDR2 YSLEER. CDR3 loop: CVSSQERGIQTDGYTF. CDR3 DNA: TGCGTCAGCAGCCAAGAGCGGGGAATTCAAACTGATGGCTACACCTTC.

The CDR3 here is CASSFLTRVVETQYF. In nucleotides, the CDR3 is TGTGCCAGCAGTTTCCTGACACGCGTAGTAGAGACCCAGTACTTC. This chain links TRBV28 with TRBJ2-5; D call uncertain. The CDR3 length is 15 residues. Deletions cut 3 bases from V and 4 bases from J, with 15 bases between. Germline assignment: CDR1 MDHEN and CDR2 SYDVKM. Variable domain in full (rest from reference TRBV28 and TRBJ2-5): DVKVTQSSRYLVKRTGEKVFLECVQDMDHENMFWYRQDPGLGLRLIYFSYDVKMKEKGDIPEGYSVSREKKERFSLILESASTNQTSMYLCASSFLTRVVETQYFGPGTRLLVL.

V and J are TRBV19 and TRBJ1-2, with D unclear. This CDR3 is 14 amino acids long. Germline lookup yields CDR1 LNHDA and CDR2 SQIVND (reference sequence). V was shortened by 2 bases and J by 3 bases, with 10 bases between the two germline ends. CDR3 in amino acids: CASSILGGYYGYTF. The CDR3 bases are TGTGCCAGTAGTATACTTGGAGGGTACTATGGCTACACCTTC.